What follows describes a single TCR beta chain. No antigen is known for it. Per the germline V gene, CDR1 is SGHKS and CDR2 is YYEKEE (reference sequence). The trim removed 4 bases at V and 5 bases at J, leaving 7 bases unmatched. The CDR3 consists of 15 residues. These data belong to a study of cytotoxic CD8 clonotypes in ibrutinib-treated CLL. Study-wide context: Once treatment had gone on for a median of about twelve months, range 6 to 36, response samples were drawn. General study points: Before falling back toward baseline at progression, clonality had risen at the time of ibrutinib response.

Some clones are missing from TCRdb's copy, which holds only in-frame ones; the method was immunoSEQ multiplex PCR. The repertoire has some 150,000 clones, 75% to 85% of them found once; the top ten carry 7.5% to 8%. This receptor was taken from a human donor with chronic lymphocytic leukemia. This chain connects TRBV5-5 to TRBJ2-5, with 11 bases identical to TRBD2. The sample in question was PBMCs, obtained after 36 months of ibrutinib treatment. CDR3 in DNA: TGTGCCAGCAGCATTAGCGGGGGGGCCCTGGAGACCCAGTACTTC. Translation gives CASSISGGALETQYF.